One and the same sample provided the 21 T cell receptor beta chains below, sequenced in a study of radiotherapy plus CTLA-4 blockade in lung cancer. Profiled with immunoSEQ multiplex PCR; TCRdb holds only in-frame clones, not every one. The table lists under 45,000 clones, roughly three quarters of them singletons. The specimen comprised peripheral blood, sampled from a patient treated with radiotherapy plus ipilimumab. The receptors here all came from a human donor with non-small cell lung cancer that progressed on radiotherapy plus ipilimumab.

This clone was seen a few times. The V call is TRBV7-2, the J call TRBJ2-7, with 9 positions matching TRBD2. This CDR3 comprises 14 residues. J was trimmed by 5 bases and V by 5 bases; bases with no gene match: 7. Germline CDR1 and CDR2: SGHTA and FQGNSA. CDR3 sequence (DNA): TGTGCCAGCAGCGCAACCGGGACTAGCCACGAGCAGTACTTC. Translating it yields CASSATGTSHEQYF.

V and J are TRBV11-2 and TRBJ2-7, with 11 bases identical to TRBD1. The CDR3 is 15 amino acids. CDR1 SGHAT and CDR2 FQNNGV come from the germline V gene. After removal of 3 bases from V and 2 bases from J, the junction contained 3 bases not matched to a gene. The CDR3 loop reads CASSLGQGETYEQYF. CDR3 coding DNA: TGTGCCAGCAGCTTGGGACAGGGGGAAACCTACGAGCAGTACTTC.

The CDR3 DNA sequence: TGCGCCAGCAGCCAAGGAACAGGGACCCTATCCCTAAACAAAAACATTCAGTACTTC. Protein product: CASSQGTGTLSLNKNIQYF. The chain recombines TRBV4-1 with TRBJ2-4; D is possibly TRBD1 (6 bases). Trimming cost V 1 base and J 3 bases, with 22 bases left between them. Germline CDR1 is MGHRA and CDR2 is YSYEKL. The CDR3 contains 19 residues.

V and J are TRBV19 and TRBJ2-3, with 10 nucleotides matching TRBD1. The CDR3 length is 15 residues. Germline CDR1 and CDR2: LNHDA and SQIVND (reference sequence). The J segment lost 4 bases and the V segment lost 4 bases, leaving 5 bases of the junction unmatched. CDR3 bases: TGTGCCAGTAGTAGAGGGACAGGGGCATCAGATACGCAGTATTTT. It encodes CASSRGTGASDTQYF.

The J gene is TRBJ1-1, the V gene TRBV11-2; a weak D match, TRBD1 (6 bases). Trimming stripped 1 base from V and 4 bases from J, with 16 bases between. The CDR3 spans 16 residues. Germline V gene lookup returns CDR1 SGHAT and CDR2 FQNNGV. Here the CDR3 reads CASSLVHLGHLTEAFF. In DNA, the CDR3 is TGTGCCAGCAGCTTAGTCCATCTGGGACACCTCACTGAAGCTTTCTTT.

The chain is built from TRBV15 and TRBJ1-6; TRBD1 aligns across 7 bases. Germline V gene lookup returns CDR1 LNHNV and CDR2 YYDKDF (reference sequence). The J segment lost 9 bases and the V segment lost 5 bases, leaving 7 bases of the junction unmatched. There are 14 residues in the CDR3. CDR3 coding DNA: TGTGCCACCAGCGTGACAGGGTCGAGTTCACCCCTCCACTTT. Translating gives CATSVTGSSSPLHF.

The chain has TRBV4-2 and TRBJ2-1; 10 nucleotides line up with TRBD1. The CDR3 totals 15 residues. J lost 7 bases, V lost 6 bases, and 9 bases had no gene match. Germline lookup yields CDR1 LGHNA and CDR2 YNFKEQ. CDR3 amino acids: CASSLRQGAQNEQFF. The CDR3 region has the DNA TGTGCCAGCAGTCTCCGACAGGGGGCGCAGAATGAGCAGTTCTTC.

V and J are TRBV28 and TRBJ1-2, with 11 bases aligning to TRBD1. This CDR3 comprises 14 residues. The J segment lost 4 bases and the V segment lost 6 bases, leaving 4 bases of the junction unmatched. The V gene's germline CDR1 is MDHEN and CDR2 SYDVKM. CDR3 in DNA: TGTGCCAGCAGCCTTGGACAGGGGGCCTATGGCTACACCTTC. Translating gives CASSLGQGAYGYTF.

This chain's CDR3 is CASSTSTGELFF. CDR3 sequence (DNA): TGTGCCAGCAGCACGAGTACCGGGGAGCTGTTTTTT. The rearrangement links TRBV7-2 to TRBJ2-2; D is undetermined. V was shortened by 5 bases and J by 5 bases, with 6 bases between the two germline ends. The CDR3 totals 12 residues. In germline, CDR1 is SGHTA, CDR2 FQGNSA.

The J gene is TRBJ2-6, the V gene TRBV7-6; tentatively, D is TRBD1 (6 bases). Germline V lookup: CDR1 SGHVS, CDR2 FNYEAQ. This CDR3 comprises 17 residues. With 5 bases removed from V and 0 bases from J, the gap between germline ends came to 14 bases. CDR3 nucleotides: TGTGCCAGCAGCATCCAGGGGCCCAACTCTGGGGCCAACGTCCTGACTTTC. Translated: CASSIQGPNSGANVLTF. The full variable domain, completed using reference TRBV7-6 and TRBJ2-6, is GAGVSQSPRYKVTKRGQDVALRCDPISGHVSLYWYRQALGQGPEFLTYFNYEAQQDKSGLPNDRFSAERPEGSISTLTIQRTEQRDSAMYRCASSIQGPNSGANVLTFGAGSRLTVL.

CDR3 in DNA: TGTGCCAGCAGCTTAACAGGGTACACTGAAGCTTTCTTT. Amino acids: CASSLTGYTEAFF. This chain links TRBV7-6 with TRBJ1-1, with a possible D match to TRBD1 (6 bases). In germline, CDR1 is SGHVS, CDR2 FNYEAQ. This CDR3 comprises 13 residues. Between the trimmed V and J ends, which lost 2 bases and 3 bases, there was a span of 7 bases. Using reference TRBV7-6 and TRBJ1-1 for the parts outside the CDR3, the full variable domain is GAGVSQSPRYKVTKRGQDVALRCDPISGHVSLYWYRQALGQGPEFLTYFNYEAQQDKSGLPNDRFSAERPEGSISTLTIQRTEQRDSAMYRCASSLTGYTEAFFGQGTRLTVV.

The V and J genes are TRBV11-2 and TRBJ2-7; D may be TRBD1 (5 bases). The CDR3 is 12 amino acids. The ends were cut back, 2 bases at V and 9 bases at J, with 11 bases in the middle. Germline lookup yields CDR1 SGHAT and CDR2 FQNNGV. CDR3 coding DNA: TGTGCCAGCAGCTTATCAGGGTTGGGGCAGTACTTC. As protein: CASSLSGLGQYF.

This rearrangement joins TRBV4-3 to TRBJ2-1; 9 bases are shared with TRBD2. The germline CDR1 and CDR2 sequences are LGHNA and YSLEER. V gave up 3 bases and J gave up 6 bases; unmatched junction bases: 3. This CDR3 region has 14 residues. CDR3 loop: CASSQASGVNEQFF. CDR3 sequence (DNA): TGCGCCAGCAGCCAGGCTAGCGGGGTCAATGAGCAGTTCTTC.

The sample holds one count of this clone. The chain carries TRBV7-2 and TRBJ2-1; TRBD2 agrees at 15 bases. CDR1 and CDR2 from the germline V gene are SGHTA and FQGNSA. The trim removed 5 bases at V and 7 bases at J, leaving 6 bases unmatched. The CDR3 loop spans 16 amino acids. The CDR3 loop is CASSPGLAGGRNEQFF. CDR3 sequence (DNA): TGTGCCAGCAGCCCGGGACTAGCGGGGGGCAGGAATGAGCAGTTCTTC.

The V call is TRBV27, the J call TRBJ1-5; perhaps TRBD1 as D (5 bases). V was shortened by 6 bases and J by 8 bases, with 14 bases between the two germline ends. Germline V lookup: CDR1 MNHEY, CDR2 SMNVEV (reference sequence). This CDR3 is 13 amino acids long. This CDR3 reads CASRSGGSEPQHF. CDR3 nucleotide sequence: TGTGCCAGCAGATCCGGGGGGAGTGAGCCCCAGCATTTT.

The chain recombines TRBV7-2 with TRBJ1-1; D unresolved. V lost 0 bases and J lost 1, with 6 bases in between. CDR1 and CDR2 from the germline V gene are SGHTA and FQGNSA. The CDR3 sequence is 14 residues long. The CDR3 sequence is CASSLASGNTEAFF. Written as DNA, the CDR3 is TGTGCCAGCAGCTTAGCGTCGGGGAACACTGAAGCTTTCTTT.

This chain connects TRBV19 to TRBJ1-1; 8 nucleotides agree with TRBD1. The junction had 10 bases not matched to a gene; V was cut back by 6 bases and J by 7 bases. The CDR3 is 14 residues long. CDR1 is LNHDA and CDR2 is SQIVND in the germline V gene (reference sequence). The CDR3 bases are TGTGCCAGTAGCCTGACAGGGGTCTTGGGTGAAGCTTTCTTT. The encoded protein is CASSLTGVLGEAFF.

Only a few counts were recorded for this clone. This chain links TRBV6-5 with TRBJ1-5, with D possibly being TRBD1 (5 bases). There are 12 residues in the CDR3. Germline V CDR1 and CDR2: MNHEY, SVGAGI. V lost 6 bases and J lost 5, with 8 bases in between. CDR3 residues: CASRQGDQPQHF. In nucleotides, the CDR3 is TGTGCCAGCAGGCAGGGTGATCAGCCCCAGCATTTT.

J is TRBJ2-3 and V is TRBV7-8; TRBD2 aligns across 14 bases. Germline CDR1 SGHVS, CDR2 FQNEAQ. The length of the CDR3 is 18 residues. J lost 0 bases, V lost 5 bases, and 7 bases had no gene match. CDR3 bases: TGTGCCAGCAGCCAGGGACTAGCGGGGGATATTAGCACAGATACGCAGTATTTT. It yields the protein CASSQGLAGDISTDTQYF.

This clone appeared once. This rearrangement joins TRBV5-1 to TRBJ2-7; D possibly corresponds to TRBD1 (6 bases). The CDR3 contains 15 residues. V dropped 4 bases and J dropped 2 bases, with 16 bases sitting between them. Per the germline V gene, CDR1 is SGHRS and CDR2 is YFSETQ. In nucleotides, the CDR3 is TGCGCCAGCAGCGCAACCGGGACACTCGCCTACGAGCAGTACTTC. Its protein product is CASSATGTLAYEQYF.

The chain employs TRBV9 and TRBJ2-1; TRBD2 agrees at 8 bases. The V gene end was trimmed by 0 bases and the J gene end by 9 bases; junction bases not matched to a gene: 8. This CDR3 spans 15 amino acids. Germline lookup yields CDR1 SGDLS and CDR2 YYNGEE. CDR3 region: CASSVASGGGREQFF. CDR3 nucleotide sequence: TGTGCCAGCAGCGTAGCCAGCGGGGGAGGTCGTGAGCAGTTCTTC.